This T cell receptor (beta chain) was identified in a study of blood T cell repertoires in COVID-19. In the study overall: Sample material is recorded as cDNA or gDNA derived from T cells, B-cell-depleted T cells, or PBMCs.

Study processing details: Amplification of reference gene primers provided the estimated nucleated cell counts. Assay: immunoSEQ multiplex PCR; the TCRdb copy retains only in-frame clones and omits some. From that table come the V and J calls and clone size; the DNA was used to work out D and trimming. The sample has 150,000 to 250,000 clones, roughly 92% seen once; the top ten hold about 0.76%. J lost 6 bases, V lost 1 base, and 8 bases had no gene match. The CDR3 spans 16 residues. From germline, CDR1 is SGHRS and CDR2 YFSETQ. It was during active infection that Seattle patients were enrolled and then longitudinally followed.

The rearrangement links TRBV5-1 to TRBJ2-2; TRBD1 aligns across 8 bases. This TCR derives from a man aged 25 to 40 with COVID-19, enrolled during active disease. Material for sequencing was peripheral blood. This CDR3 is CASSLQGAINAGELFF. The CDR3 region has the DNA TGCGCCAGCAGCTTGCAGGGGGCAATAAATGCCGGGGAGCTGTTTTTT. The variable domain in full, with the rest retrieved from reference TRBV5-1 and TRBJ2-2, is KAGVTQTPRYLIKTRGQQVTLSCSPISGHRSVSWYQQTPGQGLQFLFEYFSETQRNKGNFPGRFSGRQFSNSRSEMNVSTLELGDSALYLCASSLQGAINAGELFFGEGSRLTVL.